This entry features one TCR beta chain sequence. Its antigen is not identified. 60 Vbeta and 13 Jbeta primers were used in PCR. Method: immunoSEQ multiplex PCR; TCRdb's copy keeps in-frame clones and lacks some. This repertoire shows around 180,000 clones, 75% to 85% found once; its top ten account for roughly 1.4%. The sample is drawn from a study of cytomegalovirus exposure and HLA in healthy donors. Trimming took 2 bases from V and 9 from J; bases not matched to a gene: 14. The V gene's germline CDR1 is SGHDN and CDR2 FVKESK. The CDR3 has 17 residues. Study-level results: Later examination showed HLA-associated TCR beta chains had greater clonal expansion than equally common others. Analyses of presence and absence presupposed an approximately uniform sequencing depth across donors.

The sequenced sample consisted of PBMCs. The chain recombines TRBV14 with TRBJ2-1, with 9 bases fitting TRBD2. The sequence derives from a woman aged 25 to 39 in good health and CMV-seropositive. The CDR3 DNA sequence: TGTGCCAGCAGCCAACGCCCTGGGGCGGGAGGGCCGATTGAGCAGTTCTTC. This encodes CASSQRPGAGGPIEQFF.